One and the same sample provided the 25 T cell receptor beta chains below, sequenced in a study of identical twins. Via MiXCR, TCRdb re-called the 5' RACE reads, giving one row per CDR3 protein. The table records some 630,000 distinct CDR3 sequences, roughly 7.2% of them present only once. These records were also assigned to another study, of yellow fever vaccine responses in identical twins.

The sample consisted of PBMCs. These receptors were collected from a woman younger than 35 in good health.

In this sample, this clonotype turned up a few times. The V gene is TRBV20-1, the J gene TRBJ2-1, with 9 bases identical to TRBD2. CDR1 is DFQATT, CDR2 SNEGSKA, per germline (reference sequence). The CDR3 totals 15 residues. V lost 1 base and J lost 4; bases outside the gene matches: 5. The CDR3, as DNA: TGCAGTGCTAGAGGACCGGGACTAGCTTACAATGAGCAGTTCTTC. Translation gives CSARGPGLAYNEQFF.

V usage is TRBV4-1 and J usage is TRBJ2-1, with D hard to call. The germline V gene has CDR1 MGHRA and CDR2 YSYEKL. This CDR3 contains 13 residues. Trimming stripped 4 bases from V and 5 bases from J, with 9 bases between. CDR3 bases: TGCGCCAGCAGCCCTCTAGTGAACAATGAGCAGTTCTTC. Translated: CASSPLVNNEQFF.

This clonotype came up a few times. The chain couples TRBV14 to TRBJ1-2; 7 nucleotides agree with TRBD1. Germline trimming cut 6 bases from V and 8 bases from J; bases unmatched to any gene: 12. The germline CDR1 and CDR2 sequences are SGHDN and FVKESK. This CDR3 spans 14 amino acids. CDR3 bases: TGTGCCAGCAGTACCGGGACAGCCGTTAAGGGCTACACCTTC. It encodes CASSTGTAVKGYTF.

This clonotype occurred a few times. This chain joins TRBV11-1 and TRBJ2-3, with 12 bases that match TRBD2. V lost 1 base and J lost 1; bases outside the gene matches: 6. The CDR3 totals 18 residues. Germline V CDR1 and CDR2: SGHAT, FQDESV (reference sequence). The CDR3: CASSLGHRTSGGTDTQYF. The DNA for the CDR3 is TGTGCCAGCAGCTTAGGCCACCGGACTAGCGGGGGCACAGATACGCAGTATTTT.

This clonotype was seen more than once but under ten times. The gene calls are TRBV6-5 and TRBJ2-3; 7 bases are shared with TRBD2. The CDR3 totals 17 residues. With V trimmed by 2 bases and J by 1 base, 9 bases remained unmatched. Looked up from germline, CDR1 is MNHEY and CDR2 is SVGAGI. CDR3 sequence: CASSYGLRLAGTDTQYF. The CDR3 DNA reads TGTGCCAGCAGTTACGGTCTTCGGCTAGCGGGCACAGATACGCAGTATTTT.

This rearrangement joins TRBV10-3 to TRBJ2-7, with TRBD1 as a possible D gene (7 bases). Germline V gene data show CDR1 as ENHRY and CDR2 as SYGVKD. V was pared by 7 bases and J by 1 base, with 11 bases between. The CDR3 spans 13 residues. CDR3 bases: TGTGCCATCAAGGGGGGACAGTCCTACGAGCAGTACTTC. Translated: CAIKGGQSYEQYF.

This clonotype was detected many times. The V gene is TRBV7-3, the J gene TRBJ2-3, with 12 positions matching TRBD2. The CDR3 runs to 16 residues. Looked up from germline, CDR1 is SGHTA and CDR2 is FQGTGA. J was trimmed by 2 bases and V by 5 bases; bases with no gene match: 5. DNA for the CDR3: TGTGCCAGCAGCCCAGGACTAGCGGGAAACACAGATACGCAGTATTTT. It encodes CASSPGLAGNTDTQYF.

V is TRBV3-1 and J is TRBJ2-7; D is uncertain. The germline V and J ends were trimmed by 3 bases and 7 bases, with 10 bases remaining between them. Germline V CDR1 and CDR2: LGHDT, YNNKEL (reference sequence). The CDR3 length is 12 residues. In DNA, the CDR3 is TGTGCCAGCAGCCAGGGCATGGGAGAGCAGTACGTC. This gives the protein CASSQGMGEQYV.

This clonotype was seen at least ten times. This chain joins TRBV20-1 and TRBJ2-1; TRBD2 aligns across 9 bases. Germline V gives CDR1 DFQATT, CDR2 SNEGSKA (reference sequence). J gave up 5 bases and V 6 bases, and 11 bases lay outside the gene matches. The CDR3 sequence is 15 residues long. CDR3 amino acids: CSAFSGGRPNNEQFF. Written as DNA, the CDR3 is TGCAGTGCCTTTAGCGGGGGACGTCCCAACAATGAGCAGTTCTTC.

Ten or more counts support this clonotype. The rearrangement joins TRBV29-1 to TRBJ2-2; possible D gene TRBD1, 5 bases. CDR3 length: 13 residues. Germline CDR1 and CDR2: SQVTM and ANQGSEA. The V end lost 4 bases, the J end lost 3 bases, and 9 bases lay between the germline ends. The CDR3 region is CSVGGLYTGELFF. The CDR3 bases are TGCAGCGTTGGGGGCCTGTACACCGGGGAGCTGTTTTTT.

CDR3 residues: CASSYYDSDTQYF. The CDR3 DNA is TGTGCCAGCAGTTACTATGATTCGGATACGCAGTATTTT. J is TRBJ2-3 and V is TRBV6-2 or TRBV6-3; D is undetermined. CDR3 length: 13 residues. CDR1 is MNHEY, CDR2 SVGEGT, per germline. Trimming removed 1 base at V and 6 bases at J, with 8 bases between.

This clonotype was observed many times. The chain uses TRBV10-3 and TRBJ1-1; D not resolved. Trimming stripped 10 bases from V and 8 bases from J, with 17 bases between. This CDR3 has 12 residues. The germline gives CDR1 ENHRY, CDR2 SYGVKD. The CDR3: CATSVLTEEAFF. The CDR3 DNA reads as TGTGCCACTTCAGTGTTGACTGAAGAAGCTTTCTTT.

This clonotype appeared a few times. The chain uses TRBV19 and TRBJ2-1, with D possibly matching TRBD2 (6 bases). The germline V gene has CDR1 LNHDA and CDR2 SQIVND (reference sequence). Trimming cost V 3 bases and J 8 bases, with 11 bases left between them. The CDR3 has 13 residues. CDR3 region: CASSISRDHEQFF. CDR3 DNA sequence: TGTGCCAGTAGTATCTCGCGGGATCATGAGCAGTTCTTC.

This clonotype occurred a few times. V usage is TRBV28 and J usage is TRBJ2-3, with 10 bases matching TRBD2. The CDR3 is made up of 18 amino acids. Trimming took 7 bases from V and 2 from J; bases not matched to a gene: 15. CDR1 is MDHEN, CDR2 SYDVKM, per germline. The CDR3 here is CASNPWVGTSEFTDTQYF. For the CDR3, the DNA is TGTGCCAGCAATCCCTGGGTAGGGACTAGCGAGTTCACAGATACGCAGTATTTT.

This clonotype was counted between two and nine times. The rearrangement uses TRBV4-2 and TRBJ2-7; 9 nucleotides align to TRBD1. The ends lost 0 bases at V and 3 bases at J; junction bases unmatched: 3. This CDR3 has 15 amino acids. The germline CDR1 and CDR2 sequences are LGHNA and YNFKEQ. The DNA for the CDR3 is TGTGCCAGCAGCCAAGAGGGGACAGGGTACTACGAGCAGTACTTC. Translated, it gives CASSQEGTGYYEQYF.

The rearrangement links TRBV6-5 to TRBJ1-5, with 7 bases identical to TRBD1. In germline, CDR1 is MNHEY, CDR2 SVGAGI. This CDR3 has 18 amino acids. V was clipped by 0 bases and J by 2 bases; unmatched bases: 10. CDR3 loop: CASSYSRQGAIGNQPQHF. DNA for the CDR3: TGTGCCAGCAGTTACTCGCGACAGGGCGCGATCGGCAATCAGCCCCAGCATTTT.

This clonotype was detected ten times or more. V gene TRBV4-1 combines with J gene TRBJ1-5; 11 bases are a match to TRBD1. The CDR3 contains 15 residues. The junction had 2 bases not matched to a gene; V was cut back by 2 bases and J by 5 bases. CDR1 is MGHRA, CDR2 YSYEKL, per germline. The CDR3 here is CASSQRTGGYQPQHF. The DNA for the CDR3 is TGCGCCAGCAGCCAAAGGACAGGGGGCTATCAGCCCCAGCATTTT.

The chain has TRBV6-1 and TRBJ1-4, with D unclear. With 0 bases removed from V and 5 bases from J, the gap between germline ends came to 10 bases. Germline V gives CDR1 MNHNS, CDR2 SASEGT. This CDR3 comprises 15 residues. The CDR3 protein is CASSEAERINEKLFF. CDR3 nucleotides: TGTGCCAGCAGTGAAGCGGAGAGGATAAATGAAAAACTGTTTTTT.

J is TRBJ2-3 and V is TRBV10-3, with TRBD1 identical over 9 bases. CDR3 length equals 13 residues. Germline V gene sequence: CDR1 ENHRY, CDR2 SYGVKD. The V gene end was trimmed by 7 bases and the J gene end by 3 bases; junction bases not matched to a gene: 2. In DNA form, the CDR3 reads TGTGCCATCATGGGACAGGGAACAGATACGCAGTATTTT. It translates to CAIMGQGTDTQYF.

This chain links TRBV29-1 with TRBJ2-5; TRBD1 might be the D (6 bases). The CDR3 runs 14 residues. The V gene's germline CDR1 is SQVTM and CDR2 ANQGSEA. V gave up 6 bases and J gave up 1 base, with 15 bases separating them. CDR3: CSVSRDTRQETQYF. The CDR3, as DNA: TGCAGCGTCAGCCGGGACACCCGCCAAGAGACCCAGTACTTC.

The J gene is TRBJ1-1, the V gene TRBV20-1; TRBD1 is a possible D gene (5 bases). CDR3 length: 13 residues. Germline assignment: CDR1 DFQATT and CDR2 SNEGSKA (reference sequence). Trimming removed 7 bases from V and 2 bases from J, with 14 bases in between. The CDR3 region is CSGDRGLNTEAFF. The CDR3 bases are TGCAGTGGGGACCGCGGCCTAAACACTGAAGCTTTCTTT.

There are a few counts of this clonotype. The rearrangement joins TRBV20-1 to TRBJ2-3; 11 nucleotides match TRBD2. Per germline, CDR1 DFQATT and CDR2 SNEGSKA (reference sequence). The CDR3 has 17 amino acids. V shed 3 bases, J shed 0 bases, and the junction held 8 bases outside the gene matches. The CDR3 loop is CSARVAGGLGSTDTQYF. In nucleotides, the CDR3 is TGCAGTGCTAGGGTAGCGGGGGGGCTCGGGAGCACAGATACGCAGTATTTT.

This clonotype was picked up many times. The CDR3 DNA is TGTGCCAGCAAACGACAGGGAGGGAACACTGAAGCTTTCTTT. It specifies CASKRQGGNTEAFF. This sequence joins TRBV7-9 and TRBJ1-1; 7 bases line up with TRBD1. Per germline, CDR1 SEHNR and CDR2 FQNEAQ (reference sequence). Trimming took 7 bases from V and 1 from J; bases not matched to a gene: 6. CDR3 length equals 14 residues. Looking up the rest from reference TRBV7-9 and TRBJ1-1 gives the full variable domain: DTGVSQNPRHKITKRGQNVTFRCDPISEHNRLYWYRQTLGQGPEFLTYFQNEAQLEKSRLLSDRFSAERPKGSFSTLEIQRTEQGDSAMYLCASKRQGGNTEAFFGQGTRLTVV.

The V call is TRBV20-1, the J call TRBJ2-1, with 9 bases matching TRBD2. The CDR3 length is 15 residues. The V gene's germline CDR1 is DFQATT and CDR2 SNEGSKA (reference sequence). V shed 0 bases, J shed 4 bases, and the junction held 4 bases outside the gene matches. Written as DNA, the CDR3 is TGCAGTGCTAGAGATCCTAGCGGGAAGTACAATGAGCAGTTCTTC. This encodes CSARDPSGKYNEQFF.

The rearrangement links TRBV20-1 to TRBJ1-1; 8 bases fit TRBD1. V lost 1 base to trimming and J lost 3 bases; unmatched junction nucleotides: 4. Per germline, CDR1 DFQATT and CDR2 SNEGSKA (reference sequence). The CDR3 sequence is 14 residues long. CDR3 amino acids: CSARAVTGDTEAFF. The CDR3 nucleotides are TGCAGTGCTAGAGCTGTGACAGGGGACACTGAAGCTTTCTTT.